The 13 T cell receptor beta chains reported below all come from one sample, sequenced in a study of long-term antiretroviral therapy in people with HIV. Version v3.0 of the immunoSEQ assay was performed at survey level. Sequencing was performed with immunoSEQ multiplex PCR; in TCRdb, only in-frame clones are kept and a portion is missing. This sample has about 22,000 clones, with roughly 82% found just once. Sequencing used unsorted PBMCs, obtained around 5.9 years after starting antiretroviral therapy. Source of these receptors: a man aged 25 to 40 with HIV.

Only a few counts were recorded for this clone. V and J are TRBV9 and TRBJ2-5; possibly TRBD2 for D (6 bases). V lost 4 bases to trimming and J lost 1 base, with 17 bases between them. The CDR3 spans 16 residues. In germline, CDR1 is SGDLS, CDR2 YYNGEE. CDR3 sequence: CASSPGPGRGQETQYF. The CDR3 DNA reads TGTGCCAGCAGCCCCGGACCGGGGCGGGGCCAAGAGACCCAGTACTTC.

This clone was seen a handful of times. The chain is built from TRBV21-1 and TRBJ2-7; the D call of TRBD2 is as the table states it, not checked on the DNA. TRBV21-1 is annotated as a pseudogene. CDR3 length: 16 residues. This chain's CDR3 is CASSKDGAGPPYEQYF. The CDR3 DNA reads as TGTGCCAGCAGCAAAGATGGTGCGGGTCCACCTTACGAGCAGTACTTC.

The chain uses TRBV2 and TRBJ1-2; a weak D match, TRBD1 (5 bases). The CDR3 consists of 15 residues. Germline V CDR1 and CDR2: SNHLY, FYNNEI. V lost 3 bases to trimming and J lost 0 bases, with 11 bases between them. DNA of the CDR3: TGTGCCAGCAGTGATTACGGGGGAACTAACTATGGCTACACCTTC. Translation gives CASSDYGGTNYGYTF.

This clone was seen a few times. The CDR3 nucleotides are TGTGCCAGCAGTTTAGATCCAGGGGGCGTATCCCACGAGCAGTACTTC. Residues: CASSLDPGGVSHEQYF. This sequence joins TRBV28 and TRBJ2-7, with 8 bases identical to TRBD1. Germline V gives CDR1 MDHEN, CDR2 SYDVKM. The CDR3 has 16 amino acids. V was pared by 2 bases and J by 5 bases, with 11 bases of the junction left unmatched.

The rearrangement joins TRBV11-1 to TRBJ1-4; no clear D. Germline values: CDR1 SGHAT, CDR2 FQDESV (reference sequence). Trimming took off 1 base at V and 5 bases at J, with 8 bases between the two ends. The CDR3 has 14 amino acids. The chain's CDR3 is CASSLGPDNEKLFF. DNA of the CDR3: TGTGCCAGCAGCTTAGGGCCGGACAATGAAAAACTGTTTTTT. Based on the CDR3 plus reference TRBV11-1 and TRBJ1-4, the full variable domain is EAEVAQSPRYKITEKSQAVAFWCDPISGHATLYWYRQILGQGPELLVQFQDESVVDDSQLPKDRFSAERLKGVDSTLKIQPAELGDSAMYLCASSLGPDNEKLFFGSGTQLSVL.

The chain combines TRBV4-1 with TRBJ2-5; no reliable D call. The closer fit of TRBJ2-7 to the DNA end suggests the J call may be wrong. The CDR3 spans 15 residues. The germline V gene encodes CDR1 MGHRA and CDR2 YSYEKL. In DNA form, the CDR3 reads TGCGCCAGCAGCCAAGACGTTGGAAGCTCCTACGAGCAGTACTTC. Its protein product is CASSQDVGSSYEQYF.

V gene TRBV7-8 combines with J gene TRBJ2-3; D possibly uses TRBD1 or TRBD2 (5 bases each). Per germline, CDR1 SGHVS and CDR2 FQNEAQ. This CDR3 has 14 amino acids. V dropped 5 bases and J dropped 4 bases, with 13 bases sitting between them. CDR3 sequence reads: CASSPWDGADTQYF. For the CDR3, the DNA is TGTGCCAGCAGCCCCTGGGACGGGGCAGATACGCAGTATTTT. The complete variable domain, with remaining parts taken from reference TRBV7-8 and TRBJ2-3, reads GAGVSQSPRYKVAKRGQDVALRCDPISGHVSLFWYQQALGQGPEFLTYFQNEAQLDKSGLPSDRFFAERPEGSVSTLKIQRTQQEDSAVYLCASSPWDGADTQYFGPGTRLTVL.

The DNA of the CDR3 is TGTGCCAGCAGCCCAGGGACTAGCGGGGGGAGCTCCTACGAGCAGTACTTC. Translating it yields CASSPGTSGGSSYEQYF. The chain joins TRBV27 to TRBJ2-7; 15 positions match TRBD2. CDR1 is MNHEY, CDR2 SMNVEV, per germline (reference sequence). The CDR3 contains 17 residues. The V and J ends lost 6 bases and 0 bases, in that order; junction bases with no gene match: 6.

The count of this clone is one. This chain's CDR3 is CASSLAPPGEQFF. The CDR3 nucleotides read TGTGCCAGCAGCTTAGCCCCACCGGGGGAGCAGTTCTTC. The chain links TRBV7-9 to TRBJ2-1; tentatively, D is TRBD2 (5 bases). Germline CDR1 and CDR2: SEHNR and FQNEAQ (reference sequence). Trimming removed 0 bases from V and 10 bases from J, with 10 bases in between. The CDR3 runs to 13 residues.

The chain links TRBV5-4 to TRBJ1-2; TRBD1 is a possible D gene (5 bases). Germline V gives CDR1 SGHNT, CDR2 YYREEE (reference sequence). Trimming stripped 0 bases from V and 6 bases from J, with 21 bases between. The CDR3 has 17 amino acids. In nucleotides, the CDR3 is TGTGCCAGCAGCTTGGGGGCAGGGATCCTCGATCGGGATGGCTACACCTTC. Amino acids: CASSLGAGILDRDGYTF.

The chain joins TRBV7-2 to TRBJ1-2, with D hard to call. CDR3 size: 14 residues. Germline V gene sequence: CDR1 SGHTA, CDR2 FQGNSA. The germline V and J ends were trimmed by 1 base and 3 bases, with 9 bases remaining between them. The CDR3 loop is CASSLGPGYYGYTF. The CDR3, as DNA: TGTGCCAGCAGCTTAGGGCCGGGGTACTATGGCTACACCTTC.

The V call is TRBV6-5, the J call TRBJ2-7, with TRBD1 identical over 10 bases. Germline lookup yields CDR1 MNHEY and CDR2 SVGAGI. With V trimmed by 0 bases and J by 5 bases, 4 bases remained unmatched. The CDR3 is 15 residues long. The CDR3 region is CASSYSGTGENEQYF. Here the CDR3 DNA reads TGTGCCAGCAGTTACTCCGGGACAGGGGAAAACGAGCAGTACTTC.

The CDR3 region is CASSLSSGGADTQYF. For the CDR3, the DNA is TGTGCCAGCAGTTTAAGTTCAGGTGGGGCAGATACGCAGTATTTT. The V and J genes are TRBV28 and TRBJ2-3; D gene ambiguous. CDR3 length: 15 amino acids. V lost 2 bases and J lost 4, with 13 bases in between. The germline gives CDR1 MDHEN, CDR2 SYDVKM.